The TCR beta chain described here comes from a study of T-cell reconstitution after alpha-beta-depleted transplantation in children (dated by TCRdb to 2016 to 2017). General notes on the study: T-cell immune reconstitution after TCRalphabeta/CD19-depleted allogeneic hematopoietic cell transplantation in children was quantitatively tracked in the study by means of TCR repertoire profiling.

V is reduced by 6 bases and J by 4 bases, leaving a spacing of 10 bases between them. Reading the germline V gene gives CDR1 SGHRS and CDR2 YFSETQ. Reading from cysteine to phenylalanine, the CDR3 counts 13 amino acids. CDR3 DNA only is kept here, 39 bases in frame from base 1. As concerns this clonotype: Its antigen has not been determined. No base qualities exist here, and no much larger clone lies one base off it.

Libraries were made using PCR. TCRdb records Illumina HiSeq 2500 as the sequencer. TCR libraries were prepared with molecular barcoding, using unique molecular identifiers to normalize TCRbeta repertoire quantification. TCRdb passed the public sequencing reads through fastp at Q25 and MiXCR, retaining productive beta sequences. Each entry merges the rows of one CDR3 protein and shows their most common DNA and genes. The sample profile shows almost 500,000 distinct CDR3 sequences; roughly an eighth of them were found once. More than 5.5% of the sample is held by the ten biggest clonotypes. The specimen was PBMCs from the stem cell graft donor, collected from the stem cell graft. This clonotype was obtained from a human donor who donated a stem cell graft to a child with combined immunodeficiency. The chain was built from TRBV5-1 and TRBJ2-2; there is no confident call for the D gene. In nucleotide form, the sequence is TGCGCCAGCAACCGGGCTGGCACCGGGGAGCTGTTTTTT. Its translation is CASNRAGTGELFF.